One and the same sample provided the 31 T cell receptor beta chains below, sequenced in a study of blood T cell repertoires in COVID-19. Measured with immunoSEQ multiplex PCR; TCRdb has only the in-frame clones, and not every one. The sample records 140,000 or so clones, around 86% being singletons. The sample was PBMCs or T cells enriched from blood (not recorded which). These TCRs come from a man aged 55 to 70 who had recovered from COVID-19.

This clone was detected only a few times. The J gene is TRBJ2-2, the V gene TRBV7-8; the match to TRBD2 covers 7 bases. This CDR3 region has 17 residues. Trimming took 5 bases from V and 4 from J; bases not matched to a gene: 13. Germline CDR1 reads SGHVS; CDR2 reads FQNEAQ. The CDR3 loop is CASSPIVTSTLTGELFF. CDR3 DNA sequence: TGTGCCAGCAGCCCTATAGTGACTAGCACCCTCACCGGGGAGCTGTTTTTT.

The rearrangement joins TRBV27 to TRBJ1-5, with 7 bases fitting TRBD1. Germline-derived CDR1 and CDR2 are MNHEY and SMNVEV (reference sequence). Trimming removed 6 bases from V and 5 bases from J; junction bases left unmatched: 10. The CDR3 loop spans 15 amino acids. As DNA, the CDR3 is TGTGCCAGCAGACGACAGGGTGCCTTATATCAGCCCCAGCATTTT. This codes for CASRRQGALYQPQHF.

This clone was counted a single time. The chain links TRBV5-1 to TRBJ2-3; D might be TRBD2 (6 bases). CDR1 SGHRS and CDR2 YFSETQ come from the germline V gene. With 3 bases removed from V and 6 bases from J, the gap between germline ends came to 20 bases. The CDR3 sequence is 16 residues long. CDR3 in amino acids: CASSSSSGYRGDTQYF. For the CDR3, the DNA is TGCGCCAGCAGCTCCTCGTCCGGCTACCGGGGGGATACGCAGTATTTT.

The rearrangement uses TRBV7-9 and TRBJ1-2; 7 bases are shared with TRBD1. The CDR3 is 14 amino acids. CDR1 is SEHNR, CDR2 FQNEAQ, per germline (reference sequence). J lost 6 bases, V lost 5 bases, and 9 bases had no gene match. The CDR3 DNA reads as TGTGCCAGCAGCCGCACAGGGGTGAGCGATGGCTACACCTTC. Residues: CASSRTGVSDGYTF.

The chain joins TRBV11-1 to TRBJ1-2; 9 nucleotides match TRBD1. The CDR3 is 15 amino acids. Germline CDR1 and CDR2: SGHAT and FQDESV (reference sequence). Trimming removed 5 bases from V and 7 bases from J; junction bases left unmatched: 11. The CDR3 loop is CASSADRGDTGGYTF. The CDR3 coding sequence is TGTGCCAGCAGCGCCGACAGGGGGGACACCGGTGGCTACACCTTC.

The rearrangement links TRBV5-5 to TRBJ2-1, with 10 bases that match TRBD2. The CDR3 totals 15 residues. With 5 bases clipped from V and 6 bases from J, the junction kept 8 bases outside the gene matches. In germline, CDR1 is SGHKS, CDR2 YYEKEE (reference sequence). The CDR3 reads CASSSSGGAPNEQFF. The CDR3 DNA reads TGTGCCAGCAGTTCCAGCGGGGGGGCACCCAATGAGCAGTTCTTC.

The V gene is TRBV6-4, the J gene TRBJ1-3; 9 nucleotides match TRBD1. Germline V gene lookup returns CDR1 MRHNA and CDR2 SNTAGT. Trimming at V came to 4 bases and at J to 2 bases, leaving 3 bases not matched to a gene. This CDR3 comprises 15 residues. The CDR3 is CASSATGGTGNTIYF. Written as DNA, the CDR3 is TGTGCCAGCAGTGCCACAGGGGGCACTGGAAACACCATATATTTT.

The chain recombines TRBV6-5 with TRBJ1-5; TRBD1 matches at 7 bases. CDR1 and CDR2 from the germline V gene are MNHEY and SVGAGI. The length of the CDR3 is 13 residues. V lost 5 bases and J lost 5; bases outside the gene matches: 3. The CDR3 DNA is TGTGCCAGCAGTCGACAGGGCCATCAGCCCCAGCATTTT. Protein: CASSRQGHQPQHF.

The V and J genes are TRBV3-1 (or the pseudogene TRBV3-2) and TRBJ1-4, with 9 nucleotides matching TRBD1. V shed 1 base, J shed 5 bases, and the junction held 2 bases outside the gene matches. CDR3 length: 15 residues. Germline V gives CDR1 LGHDT, CDR2 YNNKEL (reference sequence). CDR3 amino acids: CASSQVGTGNEKLFF. The DNA of the CDR3 is TGTGCCAGCAGCCAAGTTGGGACAGGGAATGAAAAACTGTTTTTT.

V and J are TRBV6-1 and TRBJ1-6; TRBD1 matches at 8 bases. Trimming removed 5 bases from V and 7 bases from J; junction bases left unmatched: 7. The germline V gene encodes CDR1 MNHNS and CDR2 SASEGT. The CDR3 covers 15 residues. The DNA for the CDR3 is TGTGCCAGCAGTACCGGGACAGGACAAAATTCACCCCTCCACTTT. It translates to CASSTGTGQNSPLHF.

The chain carries TRBV19 and TRBJ2-7; TRBD2 agrees at 10 bases. The germline V gene encodes CDR1 LNHDA and CDR2 SQIVND (reference sequence). With V trimmed by 5 bases and J by 3 bases, 4 bases remained unmatched. The CDR3 loop spans 14 amino acids. This CDR3 reads CASSSSGSIYEQYF. The CDR3 DNA reads TGTGCCAGTAGTTCTAGCGGGAGTATCTACGAGCAGTACTTC.

The chain joins TRBV4-1 to TRBJ1-2; D may be TRBD1 (6 bases). The CDR3 is 16 amino acids. Germline V gene sequence: CDR1 MGHRA, CDR2 YSYEKL. Trimming took off 0 bases at V and 0 bases at J, with 11 bases between the two ends. DNA for the CDR3: TGCGCCAGCAGCCAAGACCCCGGGACACCTAACTATGGCTACACCTTC. Its protein product is CASSQDPGTPNYGYTF.

The chain links TRBV18 to TRBJ2-1; D is possibly TRBD1 (5 bases). This CDR3 has 16 residues. V lost 6 bases, J lost 0 bases, and 15 bases lay in between. Looked up from germline, CDR1 is KGHSH and CDR2 is LQKENI. The CDR3 region has the DNA TGTGCCAGCTCTTCAAAGACAGCGAGCTCCTACAATGAGCAGTTCTTC. It specifies CASSSKTASSYNEQFF.

The chain employs TRBV18 and TRBJ2-1; 7 bases map to TRBD1. CDR3 length: 14 amino acids. Germline loops: CDR1 KGHSH, CDR2 LQKENI. V lost 4 bases and J lost 4; bases outside the gene matches: 4. The CDR3 here is CASSRETGYNEQFF. The CDR3 DNA is TGTGCCAGCTCACGCGAGACAGGGTACAATGAGCAGTTCTTC. The whole variable domain, remainder taken from reference TRBV18 and TRBJ2-1, is NAGVMQNPRHLVRRRGQEARLRCSPMKGHSHVYWYRQLPEEGLKFMVYLQKENIIDESGMPKERFSAEFPKEGPSILRIQQVVRGDSAAYFCASSRETGYNEQFFGPGTRLTVL.

J is TRBJ1-1 and V is TRBV19; D remains ambiguous. Trimming shortened V by 3 bases and J by 0 bases, and 5 bases separated the two germline ends. Germline V gives CDR1 LNHDA, CDR2 SQIVND (reference sequence). The CDR3 is 13 amino acids. In DNA form, the CDR3 reads TGTGCCAGTAGTATTGTAATGAACACTGAAGCTTTCTTT. Amino acid sequence: CASSIVMNTEAFF.

The chain uses TRBV28 and TRBJ2-7, with TRBD1 as a possible D gene (6 bases). Per germline, CDR1 MDHEN and CDR2 SYDVKM. The V end lost 6 bases, the J end lost 4 bases, and 19 bases lay between the germline ends. The CDR3 contains 15 residues. CDR3 in amino acids: CASSGSGDAAYEQYF. CDR3 sequence (DNA): TGTGCCAGCAGCGGATCAGGGGATGCTGCGTACGAGCAGTACTTC.

The chain couples TRBV28 to TRBJ2-5, with D possibly matching TRBD1 (5 bases). Deletions cut 3 bases from V and 2 bases from J, with 7 bases between. Germline V gene sequence: CDR1 MDHEN, CDR2 SYDVKM. This CDR3 comprises 13 residues. The CDR3 DNA sequence: TGTGCCAGCAGTTTTCAGGGTCAAGAGACCCAGTACTTC. Translating gives CASSFQGQETQYF.

The V and J genes are TRBV7-3 and TRBJ1-6; D uncertain. CDR1 and CDR2 (germline): SGHTA, FQGTGA. V was trimmed by 1 base and J by 9 bases, leaving 13 bases between them. CDR3 size: 15 residues. CDR3 residues: CASSLKAGLFSPLHF. The CDR3 DNA follows: TGTGCCAGCAGCTTAAAGGCGGGTCTTTTTTCACCCCTCCACTTT.

The rearrangement links TRBV4-2 to TRBJ1-4; possible D gene TRBD1, 6 bases. Per germline, CDR1 LGHNA and CDR2 YNFKEQ. V lost 1 base and J 11 bases, leaving 26 bases between the germline ends. CDR3 length: 18 residues. CDR3 DNA sequence: TGTGCCAGCAGCCAAGTGGACAGCCTCATGGGCGAACGAGGCAAACTGTTTTTT. Its protein is CASSQVDSLMGERGKLFF.

The chain joins TRBV6-5 to TRBJ1-2; D gene ambiguous. From germline, CDR1 is MNHEY and CDR2 SVGAGI. V lost 9 bases, J lost 8 bases, and 19 bases lay in between. The CDR3 totals 13 residues. The CDR3 DNA sequence: TGTGCCAGTCGTCTGGAGTCTTCTTGGGGCTACACCTTC. The encoded protein is CASRLESSWGYTF.

The chain carries TRBV6-5 and TRBJ1-6; 8 positions match TRBD1. This CDR3 region has 14 residues. CDR1 MNHEY and CDR2 SVGAGI come from the germline V gene. After removal of 6 bases from V and 9 bases from J, the junction contained 7 bases not matched to a gene. The CDR3: CASRMTGVPSPLHF. The CDR3 bases are TGTGCCAGCAGAATGACAGGGGTTCCTTCACCCCTCCACTTT.

The chain carries TRBV5-1 and TRBJ2-7; the match to TRBD1 covers 11 bases. The V gene's germline CDR1 is SGHRS and CDR2 YFSETQ. There are 14 residues in the CDR3. V was clipped by 8 bases and J by 0 bases; unmatched bases: 4. The CDR3 loop is CASKGQGVSYEQYF. For the CDR3, the DNA is TGCGCCAGTAAGGGACAGGGGGTCTCCTACGAGCAGTACTTC.

The CDR3 protein is CASKAGLTYEQYF. CDR3 DNA sequence: TGTGCCAGCAAGGCGGGCTTGACCTACGAGCAGTACTTC. The genes are TRBV6-5 and TRBJ2-7, with D maybe TRBD2 (5 bases). The CDR3 has 13 residues. Trimming left V 7 bases short and J 2 bases short, with 12 bases between. CDR1 is MNHEY, CDR2 SVGAGI, per germline.

This clone appeared once. In DNA, the CDR3 is TGTGCCAGCAGTTTAACCAGCGGGGAATTAGATACGCAGTATTTT. Residues: CASSLTSGELDTQYF. V is TRBV27 and J is TRBJ2-3; 7 nucleotides align to TRBD2. This CDR3 region has 15 residues. Germline lookup yields CDR1 MNHEY and CDR2 SMNVEV (reference sequence). V dropped 2 bases and J dropped 5; count of bases not matched to a gene: 7.

The chain employs TRBV7-8 and TRBJ1-5; perhaps TRBD1 as D (5 bases). The CDR3 spans 13 residues. CDR1 and CDR2 from the germline V gene are SGHVS and FQNEAQ. V lost 8 bases and J 3 bases, leaving 11 bases between the germline ends. The CDR3 reads CASGAGFNQPQHF. CDR3 in DNA: TGTGCCAGCGGGGCGGGGTTCAATCAGCCCCAGCATTTT.

J is TRBJ2-1 and V is TRBV19; TRBD1 agrees at 8 bases. The germline CDR1 and CDR2 sequences are LNHDA and SQIVND (reference sequence). Germline trimming cut 4 bases from V and 7 bases from J; bases unmatched to any gene: 15. The CDR3 length is 17 residues. The CDR3 bases are TGTGCCAGTAGTAAGGTTGGCGGGGCCCGACAGGGGAATGAGCAGTTCTTC. It translates to CASSKVGGARQGNEQFF.

This rearrangement joins TRBV29-1 to TRBJ2-6; TRBD1 matches at 9 bases. CDR3 size: 17 residues. Germline CDR1 and CDR2: SQVTM and ANQGSEA. V lost 0 bases, J lost 2 bases, and 5 bases stayed unmatched. The CDR3 coding sequence is TGCAGCGTTGAAGATCTGGGGGACAGGGCTGGGGCCAACGTCCTGACTTTC. Translated: CSVEDLGDRAGANVLTF.

This chain uses TRBV5-1 with TRBJ2-3; D not resolved. The ends were cut back, 1 base at V and 3 bases at J, with 6 bases in the middle. CDR3 size: 13 residues. Germline-derived CDR1 and CDR2 are SGHRS and YFSETQ. CDR3 nucleotides: TGCGCCAGCAGCTTGATTAGTACAGATACGCAGTATTTT. This codes for CASSLISTDTQYF.

The chain carries TRBV5-4 and TRBJ2-7; 8 bases fit TRBD2. The V and J ends lost 4 bases and 5 bases, in that order; junction bases with no gene match: 8. CDR1 SGHNT and CDR2 YYREEE come from the germline V gene (reference sequence). CDR3 length: 14 amino acids. The CDR3 DNA reads as TGTGCCAGCAGCCGGGGGGGCCTGAACAACGAGCAGTACTTC. Protein product: CASSRGGLNNEQYF.

V gene TRBV10-2 combines with J gene TRBJ1-3; 11 nucleotides line up with TRBD1. V lost 6 bases, J lost 2 bases, and 3 bases stayed unmatched. The CDR3 loop spans 15 amino acids. The V gene's germline CDR1 is WSHSY and CDR2 SAAADI. CDR3 loop: CASRGTGGAGNTIYF. The CDR3 nucleotides read TGCGCCAGCAGGGGGACAGGGGGAGCTGGAAACACCATATATTTT.

The chain employs TRBV5-1 and TRBJ2-2; TRBD1 matches 7 bases. V lost 1 base and J lost 7; bases outside the gene matches: 7. Per germline, CDR1 SGHRS and CDR2 YFSETQ. The CDR3 is made up of 15 amino acids. This chain's CDR3 is CASSLRGGAGGELFF. DNA of the CDR3: TGCGCCAGCAGCTTGAGAGGGGGCGCGGGCGGGGAGCTGTTTTTT. The complete variable domain, with remaining parts taken from reference TRBV5-1 and TRBJ2-2, reads KAGVTQTPRYLIKTRGQQVTLSCSPISGHRSVSWYQQTPGQGLQFLFEYFSETQRNKGNFPGRFSGRQFSNSRSEMNVSTLELGDSALYLCASSLRGGAGGELFFGEGSRLTVL.